This is a list of T cell receptor beta chains from one sample in a study of regulatory T cells in long-lasting Graves disease. Each CDR3 protein is one row after TCRdb ran MiXCR on the multiplex PCR reads. The sample yields 510,000 or so distinct CDR3 sequences, around 12% seen once. This sample was shared with a second study, whose subject was T cells in Graves' hyperthyroidism and ophthalmopathy.

The material sequenced was peripheral blood mononuclear cells (PBMCs), taken at new diagnosis, from a patient treated with antithyroid drugs. Receptor source: a woman younger than 45 with Graves disease. Each CDR3 is given with its conserved first and last residue. The D gene is left open where the match is weak. Size is stated for part of the rows, as once, few or many counts, or as a class when the clone is expanded.

cdr3_nt cdr3_aa d_call j_call v_call clone_size
TGTGCCAGCAGACAGGTCTCTGGAAACACCATATATTTT CASRQVSGNTIYF - TRBJ1-3 TRBV7-2 many
TGTGCCAGCAGCTCCGGACTAGCGGGAACTATGGGAGAGCAGTACTTC CASSSGLAGTMGEQYF TRBD2 TRBJ2-7 TRBV7-2 many
TGCGCCAGCAGCTTAGGGACAGGTGCCACTGAAGCTTTCTTT CASSLGTGATEAFF TRBD1 TRBJ1-1 TRBV5-1 many
TGTGCCAGCAGCTTTAGCGGGAGGGGGTCAGATACGCAGTATTTT CASSFSGRGSDTQYF TRBD2 TRBJ2-3 TRBV28 many
TGTGCCAGCGCTGCAGCGGGCAGGGGCGGGGAGACCCAGTACTTC CASAAAGRGGETQYF - TRBJ2-5 TRBV25-1 -
TGTGCCAGCAGTTGGGCAGGGAACTACGAGCAGTACTTC CASSWAGNYEQYF - TRBJ2-7 TRBV27 -
TGTGCCAGCAGCTTCAGCACAGACAGTACCAGTGCCGGGGAGCTGTTTTTT CASSFSTDSTSAGELFF - TRBJ2-2 TRBV7-9 few
TGTGCCAGCAGCCAAATCCGGGAGGTCGCGCTTTTTAGCTACACCTTC CASSQIREVALFSYTF - TRBJ1-2 TRBV3-1 many
TGTGCCAGCATGCTCGCTAGCGGGGATTCCTACGAGCAGTACTTC CASMLASGDSYEQYF TRBD2 TRBJ2-7 TRBV2 -
TGTGCCAGCAGTGAGCGGGGCGGGGGCACTGAAGCTTTCTTT CASSERGGGTEAFF - TRBJ1-1 TRBV25-1 many
TGTGCCAGCAGCTTGGCAACCCCCTCTGGGGCCAACGTCCTGACTTTC CASSLATPSGANVLTF - TRBJ2-6 TRBV5-5 few
TGTGCCAGCAGCTTAAGCTATCAGTACAATGAGCAGTTCTTC CASSLSYQYNEQFF - TRBJ2-1 TRBV7-9 few
TGTGCCACCAGCAGTGCTGGGCCCTACGAGCAGTACTTC CATSSAGPYEQYF - TRBJ2-7 TRBV15 many
TGTGCCACCACGTCGAAAAGCTCTGGGGCCAACGTCCTGACTTTC CATTSKSSGANVLTF - TRBJ2-6 TRBV10-3 many
TGTGCCAGCAGCTTCGGGACTCCCACCGGGGAGCTGTTTTTT CASSFGTPTGELFF - TRBJ2-2 TRBV5-5 few
TGTGCCAGCAGTCCTAGTGAATTCTACGAGCAGTACTTC CASSPSEFYEQYF - TRBJ2-7 TRBV27 -
TGTGCCAGCAGAGAAGGGAGGGTCCGAGAGACCCAGTACTTC CASREGRVRETQYF TRBD2 TRBJ2-5 TRBV7-9 few
TGTGCCAGCAGTAACTCTAGAAGTGGGGCTTTCTTT CASSNSRSGAFF - TRBJ1-1 TRBV28 -
TGTGCCAGCAGCCAACTACAGGGGGCTGAAAAACTGTTTTTT CASSQLQGAEKLFF TRBD1 TRBJ1-4 TRBV4-2 few
TGTGCCAGCGCTAATAGACATTTGAAGAGCTCTGGGGCCAACGTCCTGACTTTC CASANRHLKSSGANVLTF - TRBJ2-6 TRBV3-1 -
TGTGCCAGCAGTGGCAGGAGGGAATCCTACGAGCAGTACTTC CASSGRRESYEQYF - TRBJ2-7 TRBV2 many
TGCAGTGCTAGGAAACAGGGGTTTAATGAAAAACTGTTTTTT CSARKQGFNEKLFF TRBD1 TRBJ1-4 TRBV20-1 many
TGCAGTGCTAGTGGTACCCAGGGACAGAGTAATGAAAAACTGTTTTTT CSASGTQGQSNEKLFF TRBD1 TRBJ1-4 TRBV20-1 few
TGTGCCAGCAGCCGCCCGGGACAGGGGTGGAATGAGCAGTTCTTC CASSRPGQGWNEQFF TRBD1 TRBJ2-1 TRBV4-2 many
TGTGCCAGCAGCTTCAGTGACCATTCACCCCTCCACTTT CASSFSDHSPLHF - TRBJ1-6 TRBV11-3 many
TGTGCCAGTGGCCGCGGTACGGGAGGATCCCCGGAGCAGTACTTC CASGRGTGGSPEQYF TRBD2 TRBJ2-7 TRBV2 many
TGTGCCAGCAGCTTAGTCGCGGGACAGGGGCAGTTCTTC CASSLVAGQGQFF TRBD1 TRBJ2-1 TRBV7-2 many
TGCAGCGTTGGAAGGGAAGTACGGGCCACAGATACGCAGTATTTT CSVGREVRATDTQYF - TRBJ2-3 TRBV29-1 many
TGCAGCGTTGAGGGGCCGGGACAGCTAAATTCACCCCTCCACTTT CSVEGPGQLNSPLHF TRBD1 TRBJ1-6 TRBV29-1 many
TGTGCCAGCAGCCAAGCGAGGCAAAACACCGGGGAGCTGTTTTTT CASSQARQNTGELFF - TRBJ2-2 TRBV3-1 -
TGCAGCGTACGTCAGGGGGTCCGGAACGAGCAGTACTTC CSVRQGVRNEQYF TRBD1 TRBJ2-7 TRBV20-1 few
TGTGCCACCAGCAGCCCCGGGACAGGGAAAGGAAACACCATATATTTT CATSSPGTGKGNTIYF TRBD1 TRBJ1-3 TRBV15 few
TGTGCCAGCTCGCCGGGACTTAGCAATGAGCAGTTCTTC CASSPGLSNEQFF - TRBJ2-1 TRBV18 few
TGTGCCTGGAGTACGATTCGACCCGAGCAGTACTTC CAWSTIRPEQYF - TRBJ2-7 TRBV30 -
TGTGCCAGCTCACCAGGACCCCCCAGCTCCTACAATGAGCAGTTCTTC CASSPGPPSSYNEQFF - TRBJ2-1 TRBV18 many
TGTGCCAGCAGCCTCTCCGGGACAGTCAATCAGCCCCAGCATTTT CASSLSGTVNQPQHF TRBD1 TRBJ1-5 TRBV7-9 -
TGTGCCAGCTCCCTAGCGGGGCGCACAGATACGCAGTATTTT CASSLAGRTDTQYF TRBD2 TRBJ2-3 TRBV5-5 many
TGTGCCAGCAGTTCACCAGGGGGTAATGAAAAACTGTTTTTT CASSSPGGNEKLFF TRBD1 TRBJ1-4 TRBV28 many